This TCR beta chain comes out of a study of blood T cell repertoires in COVID-19. Study context: Researchers got acute and convalescent COVID-19 samples from the United States, Italy and Spain. T cells, B-cell-depleted T cells, or PBMCs provided the cDNA or gDNA that served as material.

TCRdb keeps only in-frame clones here, not all; method: immunoSEQ multiplex PCR. Found here are some 250,000 clones, approximately 80% of them singletons; the top ten hold approximately 3.2%. The length of the CDR3 is 15 residues. From germline, CDR1 is SGHRS and CDR2 YFSETQ. Losses at the gene ends were 0 bases for V and 10 bases for J; bases not matched to a gene: 10. This rearrangement joins TRBV5-1 to TRBJ2-1; 7 bases are shared with TRBD2. This sequence was found in a woman between 18 and 29 years old with acute or convalescent COVID-19. The sequenced material came from peripheral blood. CDR3 coding DNA: TGCGCCAGCAGCTTGGGCTCAGGACTAGGATCGGAGCAGTTCTTC. This translates into CASSLGSGLGSEQFF.